Sequencing of this T cell receptor (beta chain) was carried out in a study of identical twins. Healthy Caucasians alone served as donors. Template switching added a universal primer binding site, and final cDNA carried unique molecular identifiers. A single record per CDR3 protein comes from TCRdb applying MiXCR to the 5' RACE reads. Of around 480,000 distinct CDR3 sequences listed, 14% are singletons. This clonotype has more than one count but fewer than ten. What it binds is not known. Notes on the study in general: There is a chance that invariant MAIT and iNKT cells partially muddied zero-insertion analyses. Carriage of fewer insertions was seen in abundant cord blood beta clonotypes, whereas memory repertoires showed none.

This CDR3 has 18 amino acids. Trimming removed 2 bases from V and 1 base from J; junction bases left unmatched: 6. The germline gives CDR1 SGHVS, CDR2 FQNEAQ. The sample also formed part of further work on yellow fever vaccine responses in identical twins.

This chain links TRBV7-8 with TRBJ2-1, with 12 bases fitting TRBD2. The TCR originated in a woman between 18 and 29 years old in good health. The specimen was CD4+ T cells sorted from blood. The CDR3 here is CASSLRLAGAASYNEQFF. The DNA for the CDR3 is TGTGCCAGCAGCTTACGACTAGCGGGAGCGGCTTCCTACAATGAGCAGTTCTTC.